A single sample is the source of the 4 T cell receptor beta chains below, sequenced in a study of OX40 agonist ivuxolimab in advanced cancers. Here immunoSEQ multiplex PCR was the method, and the copy in TCRdb shows in-frame clones only, minus some. The data contain some 100,000 clones, less than 90% of them singletons. This specimen was CD4+ or CD8+ T cells sorted from blood, taken in a trial of the OX40 agonist ivuxolimab. The receptors were sampled from an adult with an advanced solid tumor such as melanoma, head and neck, liver or kidney cancer.

The chain joins TRBV10-3 to TRBJ1-4; D gene ambiguous. V lost 3 bases to trimming and J lost 0 bases, with 11 bases between them. The germline CDR1 and CDR2 sequences are ENHRY and SYGVKD. CDR3 length: 16 amino acids. DNA for the CDR3: TGTGCCATCAGTGAAGGCGGGCGCCCAACTAATGAAAAACTGTTTTTT. Encoded protein: CAISEGGRPTNEKLFF.

The chain couples TRBV11-3 to TRBJ2-2, with a tentative D call TRBD2 (6 bases). Looked up from germline, CDR1 is SGHNT and CDR2 is YENEEA. The CDR3 runs 17 residues. Trimming removed 2 bases at V and 2 bases at J, with 15 bases between. The CDR3, as DNA: TGTGCCAGCAGCTTAAATCCTTGGGCGGGAAACACCGGGGAGCTGTTTTTT. This translates into CASSLNPWAGNTGELFF.

CDR3 amino acids: CASSYSFRGQEKLFF. CDR3 nucleotide sequence: TGTGCCAGCAGTTACTCCTTCAGGGGGCAGGAAAAACTGTTTTTT. The rearrangement uses TRBV6-6 and TRBJ1-4; 8 bases agree with TRBD1. Germline CDR1 is MNHNY and CDR2 is SVGAGI (reference sequence). The CDR3 length is 15 residues. J gave up 8 bases and V 0 bases, and 5 bases lay outside the gene matches.

V gene TRBV28 combines with J gene TRBJ1-5, with TRBD1 matching 7 bases. CDR3 length: 17 residues. V lost 5 bases and J lost 1; bases outside the gene matches: 11. Germline lookup yields CDR1 MDHEN and CDR2 SYDVKM. The CDR3 protein is CASSNEGQSISNQPQHF. The DNA for the CDR3 is TGTGCCAGCAGTAACGAGGGACAGTCTATAAGCAATCAGCCCCAGCATTTT.